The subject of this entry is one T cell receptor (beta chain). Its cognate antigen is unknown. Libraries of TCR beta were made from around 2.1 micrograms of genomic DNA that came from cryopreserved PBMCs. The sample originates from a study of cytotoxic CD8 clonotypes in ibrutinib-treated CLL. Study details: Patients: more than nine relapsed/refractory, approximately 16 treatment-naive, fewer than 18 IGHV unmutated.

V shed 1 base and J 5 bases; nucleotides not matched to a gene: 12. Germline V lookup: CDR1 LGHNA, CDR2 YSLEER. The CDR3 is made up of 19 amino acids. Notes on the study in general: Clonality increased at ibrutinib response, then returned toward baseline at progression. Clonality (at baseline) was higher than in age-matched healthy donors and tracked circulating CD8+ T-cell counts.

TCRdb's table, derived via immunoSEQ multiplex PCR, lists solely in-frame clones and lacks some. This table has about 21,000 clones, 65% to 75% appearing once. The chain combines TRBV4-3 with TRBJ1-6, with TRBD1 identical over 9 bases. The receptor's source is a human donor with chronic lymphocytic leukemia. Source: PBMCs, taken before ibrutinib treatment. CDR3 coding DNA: TGCGCCAGCAGCCAAGCGGGACAGGGTCCCCTCCTAAATAATTCACCCCTCCACTTT. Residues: CASSQAGQGPLLNNSPLHF.